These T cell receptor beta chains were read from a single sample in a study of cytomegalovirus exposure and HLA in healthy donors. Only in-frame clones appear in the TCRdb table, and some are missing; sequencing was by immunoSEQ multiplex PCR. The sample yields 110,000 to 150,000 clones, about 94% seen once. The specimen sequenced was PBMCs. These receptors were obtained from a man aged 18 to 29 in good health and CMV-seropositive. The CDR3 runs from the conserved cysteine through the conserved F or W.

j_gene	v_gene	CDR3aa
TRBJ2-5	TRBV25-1	CASSDSPGGVGETQYF
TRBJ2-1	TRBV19	CASSIDVLAGGSYSYNEQFF
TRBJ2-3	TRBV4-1	CASSPGLAGGGRTDTQYF
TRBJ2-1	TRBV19	CASSIPTSESYNEQFF
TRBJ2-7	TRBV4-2	CASSQWTSGIVSYEQYF
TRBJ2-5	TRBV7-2	CASSFTGTGEETQYF
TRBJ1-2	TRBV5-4	CASVGAGGSAYGYTF
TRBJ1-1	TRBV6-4	CASRPQASGYTEAFF
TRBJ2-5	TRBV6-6	CASSATGTRETQYF
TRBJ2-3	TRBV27	CASSLTGGGADTQYF
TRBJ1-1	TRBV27	CASLPGHLNTEAFF
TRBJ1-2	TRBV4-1	CASSPIGQGNYGYTF
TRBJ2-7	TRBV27	CGGSGGVRREDHEQYF
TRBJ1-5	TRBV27	CASSLSGGWSQPQHF
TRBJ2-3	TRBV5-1	CASSPYTLPSTDTQYF
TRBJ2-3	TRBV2	CASSLRTSTDTQYF
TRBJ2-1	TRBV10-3	CAISEPRLARQFF
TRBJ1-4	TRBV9	CASSPGVGDSSNEKLFF
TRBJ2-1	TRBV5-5	CASSGASVSSYNEQFF
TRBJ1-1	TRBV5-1	CASSLDRATEAFF
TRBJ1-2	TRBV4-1	CASSQGGSYGYTF
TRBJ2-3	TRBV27	CASSFGLAGHTDTQYF
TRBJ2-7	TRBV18	CASSPLGGGAGPYEQYF
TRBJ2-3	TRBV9	CASSPITDTQYF
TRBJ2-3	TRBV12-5	CASGLVVDRLDPVTQYF
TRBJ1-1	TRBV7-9	CASSPGKGFTEAFF
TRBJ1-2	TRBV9	CASSVAGTGTYGYTF
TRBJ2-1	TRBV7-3	CASSPSGSTLNEQFF
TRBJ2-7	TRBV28	CASSWDSREQYF
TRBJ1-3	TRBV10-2	CASRGTDSGNTIYF
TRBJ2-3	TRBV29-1	CSVATGESTDTQYF
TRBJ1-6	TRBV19	CATKKQGPNSPLHF
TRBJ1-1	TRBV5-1	CASSLLGQGTTEAFF
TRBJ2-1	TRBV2	CASRGDSGRSYNEQFF
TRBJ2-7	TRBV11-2	CASSLWGGRNDEQYF
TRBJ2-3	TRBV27	CASSPLAGLSTDTQYF
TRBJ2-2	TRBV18	CASSLKRDANTGELFF
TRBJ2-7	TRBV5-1	CATLLSGKPCREQYF
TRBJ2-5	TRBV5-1	CASSLPGTGGETQYF
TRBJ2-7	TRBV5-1	CASSFRDSRYEQYF
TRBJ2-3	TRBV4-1	CASSPPSAGAPTDTQYF
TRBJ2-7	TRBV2	CASSVGQSYEQYF
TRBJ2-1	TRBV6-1	CASSEAPASESSYNEQFF
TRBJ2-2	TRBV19	CATLTGGANTGELFF
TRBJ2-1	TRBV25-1	CASSGVLSEDNEQFF
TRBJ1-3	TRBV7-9	CASSEAGNTIYF
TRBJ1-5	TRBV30	CAWSSPGGTTAQHF
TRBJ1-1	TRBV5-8	CASSFQGASVEAFF
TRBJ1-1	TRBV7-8	CASSLAGQGRAFF
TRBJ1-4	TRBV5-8	CASSSGQGWEKLFF